These T cell receptor beta chains were read from a single sample in a study of siplizumab effects on memory and regulatory T cells. The table came from immunoSEQ multiplex PCR; TCRdb's copy has only in-frame clones and leaves some out. The table has fewer than 120,000 clones, 80% to 95% seen once. The sample comprised CD4+ T cells sorted from blood. Receptors were obtained from a human donor in good health. Each CDR3 is given with its conserved first and last residue. The D gene is left open where the match is weak. Clone size is shown for a subset of rows, as once, few, many or a class of expanded clone.

>once|TRBJ2-7|TRBV25-1|TRBD1
TGTGCCAGCAGTGTCTTACAGGGGTCCGAGCAGTACTTC
CASSVLQGSEQYF
>-|TRBJ2-5|TRBV11-1|-
TGTGCCAGCAGCTTGGGAGAGACCCAGTACTTC
CASSLGETQYF
>-|TRBJ2-3|TRBV18|-
TGTGCCAGCTCACCTAGCACAGATACGCAGTATTTT
CASSPSTDTQYF
>-|TRBJ1-5|TRBV6-5|-
TGTGCCAGCAGTTACTCGAACAGGGCGGTACGGCCCCAGCATTTT
CASSYSNRAVRPQHF
>-|TRBJ2-2|TRBV5-1|TRBD1
TGCGCCAGCAGCTTGGGCAGGGGGACCGGGGAGCTGTTTTTT
CASSLGRGTGELFF
>-|TRBJ2-7|TRBV7-9|TRBD1
TGTGCCAGCAGCTTCTTAAGGGGGCCCTACGAGCAGTACTTC
CASSFLRGPYEQYF
>large|TRBJ1-2|TRBV10-3|TRBD1
TGTGCCATCAGTGATACCGGGACAGGGAAAGGCTACACCTTC
CAISDTGTGKGYTF
>-|TRBJ2-7|TRBV7-9|-
TGTGCCAGCAGCTTAGTGTCAGGTCGGTCCTACGAGCAGTACTTC
CASSLVSGRSYEQYF
>once|TRBJ2-7|TRBV7-2|-
TGTGCCAGCAGCTTAGTACGAATTACTTCCTACGAGCAGTACTTC
CASSLVRITSYEQYF
>-|TRBJ2-4|TRBV2|TRBD2
TGTGCCAGCAGTACCGGGACTAGCTTTTCCTGGGCCAAAAACATTCAGTACTTC
CASSTGTSFSWAKNIQYF
>-|TRBJ2-7|TRBV30|TRBD1
TGTGCCTGGAGTCTAACGGACAGGGCCACAGAGCAGTACTTC
CAWSLTDRATEQYF
>-|TRBJ2-7|TRBV25-1|TRBD1
TGTGCCAGCAGTGAAGGCCCGGGCAGGACAGGGCGGAACGAGCAGTACTTC
CASSEGPGRTGRNEQYF
>-|TRBJ2-7|TRBV5-6|-
TGTGCCAGCAGCGCGGGCCAGCAGCAGTACTTC
CASSAGQQQYF
>-|TRBJ2-2|TRBV7-9|-
TGTGCCAGCAACCCCCTAAACACCGGGGAGCTGTTTTTT
CASNPLNTGELFF
>-|TRBJ1-2|TRBV12-5|-
TGTGCTAGTGGGCCGGGACACTGGGCCGACGGCTACACCTTC
CASGPGHWADGYTF
>-|TRBJ1-4|TRBV29-1|TRBD1
TGCAGCGTTGAAGATTCCTCCGGGACAGGCCAGGAAAAACTGTTTTTT
CSVEDSSGTGQEKLFF
>-|TRBJ2-7|TRBV19|TRBD2
TGTGCCAGTAGCCGGCACCCAACTAGCGGGAGTCGGTACGAGCAGTACTTC
CASSRHPTSGSRYEQYF
>-|TRBJ2-3|TRBV9|-
TGTGCCAGCAGCGTAGGGCTAGTCAGCACAGATACGCAGTATTTT
CASSVGLVSTDTQYF
>-|TRBJ1-3|TRBV30|TRBD1
TGTGCCTGGAGTGTACAGGGGACGGGCACCATATATTTT
CAWSVQGTGTIYF
>-|TRBJ2-5|TRBV6-1|-
TGTGCCAGCAGTGAAGGTCCTAGCAACCCCGTTCAGTACTTC
CASSEGPSNPVQYF
>-|TRBJ2-7|TRBV5-1|-
TGCGCCAGCAGCATAGGGACTTACTACGAGCAGTACTTC
CASSIGTYYEQYF
>-|TRBJ1-6|TRBV5-1|-
TGCGCCAGCAGCTTGGATGACTGGCCACCCCTCCACTTT
CASSLDDWPPLHF
>-|TRBJ1-3|TRBV6-5|-
TGTGCCAGCAGCGCGCCCGGAACTGGAAACACCATATATTTT
CASSAPGTGNTIYF
>-|TRBJ2-3|TRBV7-3|-
TGTGCCAGCAGCTTACGGACAGACACAGATACGCAGTATTTT
CASSLRTDTDTQYF
>-|TRBJ2-7|TRBV4-1|TRBD2
TGCGCCAGCAGCCAAGAGGGACTAGCGGGGGAGTACGAGCAGTACTTC
CASSQEGLAGEYEQYF
>-|TRBJ2-3|TRBV19|-
TGTGCCAGTAGTCCGAACAGGCGAAGCACAGATACGCAGTATTTT
CASSPNRRSTDTQYF
>-|TRBJ2-3|TRBV19|TRBD2
TGTGCCAGTTCTTTCCCAGCGGGGGGTGGAGATACGCAGTATTTT
CASSFPAGGGDTQYF
>-|TRBJ2-5|TRBV5-1|-
TGCGCCAGCAGCTTGGGGATTGATAGCCCCGAGACCCAGTACTTC
CASSLGIDSPETQYF
>-|TRBJ1-4|TRBV11-2|-
TGTGCCAGCAGCTTTGCGGACGCAACTAATGAAAAACTGTTTTTT
CASSFADATNEKLFF
>-|TRBJ1-4|TRBV6-5|TRBD1
TGTGCCAGCAGTTTGACCGGGACAGGGTCTGAAAAACTGTTTTTT
CASSLTGTGSEKLFF
>-|TRBJ2-6|TRBV7-2|-
TGTGCCAGCAGCCACTCCCGGGGCTTTGGGGCCAACGTCCTGACTTTC
CASSHSRGFGANVLTF
>-|TRBJ2-3|TRBV11-2|-
TGTGCCAGCAGCTTAACCTCAGATACGCAGTATTTT
CASSLTSDTQYF
>-|TRBJ2-7|TRBV15|TRBD1
TGTGCCACCAGCAGAGACGACAGGGGGGGCTACGAGCAGTACTTC
CATSRDDRGGYEQYF
>-|TRBJ2-2|TRBV2|-
TGTGCCAGCAGTGGCGAGAACACCGGGGAGCTGTTTTTT
CASSGENTGELFF
>-|TRBJ2-1|TRBV9|-
TGTGCCAGCAGCGTAGCCGGGACCGTAGGTTTGAATGAGCAGTTCTTC
CASSVAGTVGLNEQFF
>-|TRBJ2-2|TRBV25-1|-
TGTGCCAGCAGTGGGACCGGGACCTTCACCGGGGAGCTGTTTTTT
CASSGTGTFTGELFF
>once|TRBJ2-5|TRBV19|TRBD2
TGTGCCAGTAGTCCCCGGAGCGGGAGAGGTGAGACCCAGTACTTC
CASSPRSGRGETQYF
>-|TRBJ2-3|TRBV5-1|-
TGCGCCAGCAGCGTCATAGGTGCAGATACGCAGTATTTT
CASSVIGADTQYF
>-|TRBJ2-7|TRBV7-9|-
TGTGCCAGCAGCTCGGGGGCGACGGTCTCCTACGAGCAGTACTTC
CASSSGATVSYEQYF
>-|TRBJ2-5|TRBV6-5|-
TGTGCCAGCAGTTACTCTCCCAGCCTAGGTTTGGAGACCCAGTACTTC
CASSYSPSLGLETQYF
>-|TRBJ1-1|TRBV6-5|-
TGTGCCAGCAGTTACCCAGTAACTGAAGCTTTCTTT
CASSYPVTEAFF
>-|TRBJ1-6|TRBV6-1|-
TGTGCCAGCAGGGCACTGAATTCACCCCTCCACTTT
CASRALNSPLHF
>-|TRBJ1-1|TRBV11-2|-
TGTGCCAGCAGCTTAGACCCTTTTCTGGCTGAAGCTTTCTTT
CASSLDPFLAEAFF
>-|TRBJ1-3|TRBV2|-
TGTGCCAGCAGTGACGAGGGCAGGAAAGATTCGAACACCATATATTTT
CASSDEGRKDSNTIYF
>-|TRBJ2-7|TRBV5-1|-
TGCGCCAGCAGCGGGGGGCAGGCCTACGGGGGCGAGCAGTACTTC
CASSGGQAYGGEQYF
>few|TRBJ2-7|TRBV5-1|TRBD2
TGCGCCAGCAGCTTGGGCCGGGGGGGATCCTACGAGCAGTACTTC
CASSLGRGGSYEQYF
>once|TRBJ2-5|TRBV7-9|-
TGTGCCAGCAGCCCTCGCGGGACCCAGTACTTC
CASSPRGTQYF
>-|TRBJ2-1|TRBV5-8|TRBD1
TGTGCCAGCAGCCCCTTCCAGGGGGCTGCCTACAATGAGCAGTTCTTC
CASSPFQGAAYNEQFF
>-|TRBJ1-1|TRBV29-1|-
TGCAGCGTTGTAAAGGATATGAACACTGAAGCTTTCTTT
CSVVKDMNTEAFF
>-|TRBJ1-2|TRBV5-5|-
TGTGCCAGCAGCTTGGACAGGGCCTATGGCTACACCTTC
CASSLDRAYGYTF
>-|TRBJ2-1|TRBV11-3|-
TGTGCCAGCAGCTTTTGGACCAACAATGAGCAGTTCTTC
CASSFWTNNEQFF
>-|TRBJ1-2|TRBV18|TRBD1
TGTGCCAGCTCATCCGGACAGGGGGCAAACCGAGATGGCTACACCTTC
CASSSGQGANRDGYTF
>-|TRBJ1-1|TRBV6-5|-
TGTGCCAGCAGTTACGGGGGGCGGAACACTGAAGCTTTCTTT
CASSYGGRNTEAFF
>-|TRBJ1-6|TRBV2|TRBD1
TGTGCCAGCACCAGGGACAGCTATAATTCACCCCTCCACTTT
CASTRDSYNSPLHF
>-|TRBJ1-2|TRBV4-1|-
TGCGCCAGCAGCCAAGATGGGGTGGGGCGAGGGGGCTACACCTTC
CASSQDGVGRGGYTF